This TCR beta chain was observed in a study of healthy donors' naive CD4 and CD8 T cells. After removal of 2 bases from V and 6 bases from J, the junction contained 5 bases not matched to a gene. Germline loops: CDR1 SGHDT, CDR2 YYEEEE. This CDR3 is 14 amino acids long. To note about this clonotype: Its matching antigen is unknown.

A linear amplification protocol produced the TCR libraries from roughly 550 ng of total RNA. One entry per CDR3 protein results from TCRdb running MiXCR on the reads. The sample lists about 180,000 distinct CDR3 sequences, over 60% occurring once. Study results and caveats: Naive CD4+ and CD8+ cells reportedly differed in usage of most V and J genes.

This TCR came from a pool of human donors in good health; the sample pools cells from several healthy donors. The sequenced sample consisted of naive CD4+ and CD8+ T cells sorted from blood, pooled from several donors. The V gene is TRBV5-6, the J gene TRBJ2-1, with TRBD1 identical over 7 bases. CDR3 in amino acids: CASSFGTDSNEQFF. CDR3 DNA sequence: TGTGCCAGCAGCTTCGGGACAGATAGCAATGAGCAGTTCTTC.